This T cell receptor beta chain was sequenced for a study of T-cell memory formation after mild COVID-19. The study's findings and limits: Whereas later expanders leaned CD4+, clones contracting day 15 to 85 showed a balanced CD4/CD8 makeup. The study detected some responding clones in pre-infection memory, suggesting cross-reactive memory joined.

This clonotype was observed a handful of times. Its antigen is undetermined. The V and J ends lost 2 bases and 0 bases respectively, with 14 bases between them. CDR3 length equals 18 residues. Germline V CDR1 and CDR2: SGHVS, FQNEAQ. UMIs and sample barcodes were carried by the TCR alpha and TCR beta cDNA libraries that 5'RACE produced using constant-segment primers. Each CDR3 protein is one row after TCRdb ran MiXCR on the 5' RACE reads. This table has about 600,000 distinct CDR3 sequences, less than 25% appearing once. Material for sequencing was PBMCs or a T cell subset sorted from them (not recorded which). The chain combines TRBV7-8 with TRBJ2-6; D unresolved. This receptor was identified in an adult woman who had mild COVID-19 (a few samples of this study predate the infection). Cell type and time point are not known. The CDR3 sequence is CASSLKLVGSSGANVLTF. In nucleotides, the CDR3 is TGTGCCAGCAGCTTAAAGTTGGTCGGAAGCTCTGGGGCCAACGTCCTGACTTTC.